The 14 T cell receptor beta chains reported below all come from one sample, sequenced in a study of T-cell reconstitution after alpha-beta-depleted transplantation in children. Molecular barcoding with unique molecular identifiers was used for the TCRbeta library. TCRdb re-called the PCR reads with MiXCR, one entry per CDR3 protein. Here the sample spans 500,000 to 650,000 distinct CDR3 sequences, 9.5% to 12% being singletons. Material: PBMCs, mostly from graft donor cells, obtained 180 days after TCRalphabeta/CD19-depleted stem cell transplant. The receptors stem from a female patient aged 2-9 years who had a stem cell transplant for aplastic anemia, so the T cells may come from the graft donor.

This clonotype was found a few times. In DNA, the CDR3 is TGTGCCAGCAGCTTAGGGCGAAAATTCTCTGGAAACACCATATATTTT. Translation gives CASSLGRKFSGNTIYF. The J gene is TRBJ1-3, the V gene TRBV7-2; D not resolved. Germline-derived CDR1 and CDR2 are SGHTA and FQGNSA. CDR3 length: 16 residues. V lost 1 base to trimming and J lost 0 bases, with 10 bases between them.

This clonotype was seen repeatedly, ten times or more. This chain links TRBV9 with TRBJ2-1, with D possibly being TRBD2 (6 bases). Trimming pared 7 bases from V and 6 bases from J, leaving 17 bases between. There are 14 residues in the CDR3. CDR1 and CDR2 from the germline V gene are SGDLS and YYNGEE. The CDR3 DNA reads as TGTGCCAGCCGTGGAGGGAGTATGAGCAATGAGCAGTTCTTC. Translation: CASRGGSMSNEQFF.

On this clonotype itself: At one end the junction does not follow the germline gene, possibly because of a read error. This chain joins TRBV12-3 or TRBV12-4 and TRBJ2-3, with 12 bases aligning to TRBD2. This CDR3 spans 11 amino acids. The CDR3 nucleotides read TGTGCCAGCAGTCAACTAGCGGGAGGTCCCTTT. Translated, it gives CASSQLAGGPF.

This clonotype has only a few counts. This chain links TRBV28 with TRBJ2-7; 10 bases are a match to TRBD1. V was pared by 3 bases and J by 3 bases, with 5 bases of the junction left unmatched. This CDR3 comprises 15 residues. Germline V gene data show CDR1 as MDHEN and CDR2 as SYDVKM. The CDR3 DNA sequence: TGTGCCAGCAGTTTTCGGGGGACAGGGGACTACGAGCAGTACTTC. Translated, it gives CASSFRGTGDYEQYF.

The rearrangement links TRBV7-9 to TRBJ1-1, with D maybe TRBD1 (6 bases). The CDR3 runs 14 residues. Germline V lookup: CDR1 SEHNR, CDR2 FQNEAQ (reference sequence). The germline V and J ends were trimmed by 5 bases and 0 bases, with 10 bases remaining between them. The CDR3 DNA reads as TGTGCCAGCAGCATTAGGACAGTGAACACTGAAGCTTTCTTT. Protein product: CASSIRTVNTEAFF.

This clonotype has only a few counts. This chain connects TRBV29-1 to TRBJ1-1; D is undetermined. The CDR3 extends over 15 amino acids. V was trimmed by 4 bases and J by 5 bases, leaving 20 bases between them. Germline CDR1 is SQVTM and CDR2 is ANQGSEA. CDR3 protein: CSVVPSNTFLTEAFF. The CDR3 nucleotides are TGCAGCGTTGTACCTTCGAACACGTTTTTAACTGAAGCTTTCTTT.

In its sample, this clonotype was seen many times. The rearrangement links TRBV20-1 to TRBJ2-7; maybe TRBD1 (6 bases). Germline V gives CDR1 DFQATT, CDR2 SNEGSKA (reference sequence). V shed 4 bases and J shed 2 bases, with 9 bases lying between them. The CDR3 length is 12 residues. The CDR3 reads CSANRDTYEQYF. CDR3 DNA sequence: TGCAGTGCTAACCGGGACACCTACGAGCAGTACTTC.

Here the CDR3 DNA reads TGTGCCAGCAGCTCCGCCGCGACTAGCGGGACAGATACGCAGTATTTT. Its translation is CASSSAATSGTDTQYF. The V call is TRBV4-2, the J call TRBJ2-3; 10 positions match TRBD2. The CDR3 extends over 16 amino acids. The V gene end was trimmed by 5 bases and the J gene end by 3 bases; junction bases not matched to a gene: 8. Germline CDR1 LGHNA, CDR2 YNFKEQ.

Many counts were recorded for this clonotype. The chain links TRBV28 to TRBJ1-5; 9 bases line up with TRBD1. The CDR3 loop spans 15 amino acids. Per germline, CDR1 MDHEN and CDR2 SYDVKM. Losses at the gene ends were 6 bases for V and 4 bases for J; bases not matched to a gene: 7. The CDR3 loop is CASSLQGAGNQPQHF. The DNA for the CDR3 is TGTGCCAGCAGCCTACAGGGGGCTGGGAATCAGCCCCAGCATTTT.

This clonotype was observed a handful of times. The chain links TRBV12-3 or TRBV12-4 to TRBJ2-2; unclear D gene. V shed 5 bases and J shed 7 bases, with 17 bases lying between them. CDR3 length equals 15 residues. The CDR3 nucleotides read TGTGCCAGCAGTCCCTGGGTTGTGGGTAACGGGGAGCTGTTTTTT. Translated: CASSPWVVGNGELFF.

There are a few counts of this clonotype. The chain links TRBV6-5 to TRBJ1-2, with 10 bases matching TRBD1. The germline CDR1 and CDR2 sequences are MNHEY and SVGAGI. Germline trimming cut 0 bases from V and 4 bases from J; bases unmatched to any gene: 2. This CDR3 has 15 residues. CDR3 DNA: TGTGCCAGCAGTTACTCTCGACAGGGGGCCTATGGCTACACCTTC. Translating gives CASSYSRQGAYGYTF.

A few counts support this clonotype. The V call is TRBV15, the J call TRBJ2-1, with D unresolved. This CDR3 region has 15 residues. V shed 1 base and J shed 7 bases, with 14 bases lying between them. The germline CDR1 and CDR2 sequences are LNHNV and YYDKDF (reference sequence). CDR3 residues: CATSRGWSQWNEQFF. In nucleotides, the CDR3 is TGTGCCACCAGCAGAGGCTGGAGCCAATGGAATGAGCAGTTCTTC.

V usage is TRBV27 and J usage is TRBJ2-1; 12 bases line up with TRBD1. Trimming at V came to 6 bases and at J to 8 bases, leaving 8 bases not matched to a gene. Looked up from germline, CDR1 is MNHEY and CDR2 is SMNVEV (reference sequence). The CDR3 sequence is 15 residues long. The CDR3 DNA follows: TGTGCCAGCAGAGATTTAGGGACAGGGGGCGATGAGCAGTTCTTC. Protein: CASRDLGTGGDEQFF.

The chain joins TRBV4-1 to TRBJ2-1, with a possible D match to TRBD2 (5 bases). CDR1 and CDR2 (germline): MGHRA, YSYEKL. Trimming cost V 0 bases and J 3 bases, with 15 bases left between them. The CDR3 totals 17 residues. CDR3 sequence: CASSQDSASPYYNEQFF. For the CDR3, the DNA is TGCGCCAGCAGCCAAGATTCGGCTAGCCCCTACTACAATGAGCAGTTCTTC.